One sample yielded the 21 T cell receptor beta chains listed below, sequenced in a study of shared clonotypes between healthy human individuals. CD8 cells regarded as naive lacked CD45RO, were positively chosen for CCR7, and omitted terminally differentiated effector memory CD45RA+ cells. Here immunoSEQ multiplex PCR was the method, and the copy in TCRdb shows in-frame clones only, minus some. The data hold roughly 550,000 clones, with around 95% observed a single time. Sequencing was carried out using naive CD8+ T cells sorted from blood. Receptors originate from a woman aged 25-40 years in good health.

The chain recombines TRBV9 with TRBJ1-2; D is unresolved. Germline V gene lookup returns CDR1 SGDLS and CDR2 YYNGEE. This CDR3 is built from 15 residues. Trimming removed 0 bases from V and 4 bases from J, with 13 bases in between. DNA of the CDR3: TGTGCCAGCAGCGTAGAGGGTGACTCGGGCTATGGCTACACCTTC. This encodes CASSVEGDSGYGYTF.

This clone was picked up one time. V is TRBV27 and J is TRBJ2-7; TRBD1 aligns across 7 bases. V shed 8 bases, J shed 6 bases, and the junction held 7 bases outside the gene matches. CDR1 MNHEY and CDR2 SMNVEV come from the germline V gene (reference sequence). CDR3 length: 12 residues. CDR3: CASGDSKPEQYF. The CDR3 bases are TGTGCCAGCGGGGACAGCAAGCCCGAGCAGTACTTC.

The chain employs TRBV4-1 and TRBJ1-5; no firm D call. V lost 4 bases to trimming and J lost 4 bases, with 11 bases between them. Germline assignment: CDR1 MGHRA and CDR2 YSYEKL. The length of the CDR3 is 14 residues. This CDR3 reads CASSLGLLNQPQHF. DNA for the CDR3: TGCGCCAGCAGCCTGGGTTTACTAAATCAGCCCCAGCATTTT.

The chain employs TRBV6-6 and TRBJ2-1; D is ambiguous. CDR3 length equals 14 residues. V lost 3 bases and J 3 bases, leaving 9 bases between the germline ends. Germline-derived CDR1 and CDR2 are MNHNY and SVGAGI (reference sequence). For the CDR3, the DNA is TGTGCCAGCAGTTATGGCACACGCTACAATGAGCAGTTCTTC. It specifies CASSYGTRYNEQFF.

J is TRBJ1-5 and V is TRBV28, with 7 positions matching TRBD1. The V gene end was trimmed by 6 bases and the J gene end by 6 bases; junction bases not matched to a gene: 11. Per germline, CDR1 MDHEN and CDR2 SYDVKM. This CDR3 contains 15 residues. The DNA for the CDR3 is TGTGCCAGCAGCCTGACAGGGTTTGTGGGTCAGCCCCAGCATTTT. Translation gives CASSLTGFVGQPQHF.

This clone was picked up one time. This chain uses TRBV11-3 with TRBJ2-7; maybe TRBD2 (6 bases). CDR1 and CDR2 from the germline V gene are SGHNT and YENEEA. The V end was cut by 5 bases, the J end by 3 bases, with 8 bases between. This CDR3 region has 12 residues. DNA of the CDR3: TGTGCCAGCAGCACGACTAGCTACGAGCAGTACTTC. Its protein product is CASSTTSYEQYF.

This chain joins TRBV6-6 and TRBJ2-5, with 9 bases aligning to TRBD1. The DNA end is a closer match to TRBJ2-7, so the J assignment may be wrong. The CDR3 spans 14 residues. The germline V gene encodes CDR1 MNHNY and CDR2 SVGAGI (reference sequence). The CDR3 coding sequence is TGTGCCAGCACTCCGGGACAGGGACTCTACGAGCAGTACTTC. Amino acids: CASTPGQGLYEQYF.

This clone was observed once. The CDR3 region has the DNA TGTGCCAGCAGCTCCAGCGGGAGTAGAGATACGCAGTATTTT. Translation gives CASSSSGSRDTQYF. The chain carries TRBV5-4 and TRBJ2-3, with 8 bases fitting TRBD2. Losses at the gene ends were 3 bases for V and 5 bases for J; bases not matched to a gene: 5. The CDR3 is made up of 14 amino acids. Germline CDR1 and CDR2: SGHNT and YYREEE (reference sequence).

The V and J genes are TRBV6-1 and TRBJ2-7; D is unclear. The V end was cut by 9 bases, the J end by 4 bases, with 13 bases between. This CDR3 has 12 residues. Germline V gene sequence: CDR1 MNHNS, CDR2 SASEGT. The CDR3 DNA follows: TGTGCCAGTAATGGGGAACGGTACGAGCAGTACTTC. Protein product: CASNGERYEQYF.

V usage is TRBV9 and J usage is TRBJ2-1; D uncertain. V lost 0 bases and J lost 11, with 12 bases in between. The CDR3 loop spans 13 amino acids. Germline CDR1 is SGDLS and CDR2 is YYNGEE. The CDR3 region has the DNA TGTGCCAGCAGCGTAGGCCACCAGGTGCAGCAGTTCTTC. This encodes CASSVGHQVQQFF.

The rearrangement uses TRBV21-1 and TRBJ2-7; the D segment call TRBD2 is taken from the table without a DNA check. TRBV21-1 is flagged as a pseudogene. CDR3 length equals 16 residues. The DNA of the CDR3 is TGTGCCAGCAGCACTCCCCTAGCGGGAGGACCCTACGAGCAGTACTTC. Its translation: CASSTPLAGGPYEQYF.

This sequence joins TRBV7-3 and TRBJ2-1, with 11 bases identical to TRBD2. The V gene's germline CDR1 is SGHTA and CDR2 FQGTGA. V lost 5 bases and J lost 0; bases outside the gene matches: 12. The CDR3 is 19 residues long. This CDR3 reads CASSPKGLADRSSYNEQFF. As DNA, the CDR3 is TGTGCCAGCAGCCCGAAGGGACTAGCGGATAGAAGCTCCTACAATGAGCAGTTCTTC.

CDR3 residues: CASSSHSGTLSYEQYF. As DNA, the CDR3 is TGCGCCAGCAGCTCCCACAGCGGGACCCTCTCCTACGAGCAGTACTTC. The chain employs TRBV5-1 and TRBJ2-7; TRBD2 matches at 7 bases. The germline V gene has CDR1 SGHRS and CDR2 YFSETQ. There are 16 residues in the CDR3. Trimming took 3 bases from V and 0 from J; bases not matched to a gene: 9. Looking up the rest from reference TRBV5-1 and TRBJ2-7 gives the full variable domain: KAGVTQTPRYLIKTRGQQVTLSCSPISGHRSVSWYQQTPGQGLQFLFEYFSETQRNKGNFPGRFSGRQFSNSRSEMNVSTLELGDSALYLCASSSHSGTLSYEQYFGPGTRLTVT.

The V and J genes are TRBV7-2 and TRBJ2-3; D perhaps matches TRBD2 (6 bases). The CDR3 length is 15 residues. CDR1 and CDR2 from the germline V gene are SGHTA and FQGNSA. V was clipped by 1 base and J by 6 bases, with 14 bases between them. The CDR3 sequence: CASSLDTGELDTQYF. CDR3 coding DNA: TGTGCCAGCAGCTTAGATACGGGGGAGTTGGATACGCAGTATTTT.

The chain links TRBV2 to TRBJ1-2, with D perhaps TRBD1 (5 bases). The length of the CDR3 is 14 residues. Trimming removed 4 bases from V and 5 bases from J, with 14 bases in between. Looked up from germline, CDR1 is SNHLY and CDR2 is FYNNEI. CDR3: CASSVEGAEYGYTF. The DNA for the CDR3 is TGTGCCAGCAGTGTCGAAGGGGCAGAATATGGCTACACCTTC.

In this sample, this clone turned up once. J is TRBJ1-1 and V is TRBV5-4; tentative D call: TRBD1 (5 bases). Germline lookup yields CDR1 SGHNT and CDR2 YYREEE (reference sequence). Trimming left V 5 bases short and J 5 bases short, with 22 bases between. This CDR3 comprises 16 residues. CDR3 coding DNA: TGTGCCAGCAGGACGCGGGGGGGAAGCCTGGGTACTGAAGCTTTCTTT. Residues: CASRTRGGSLGTEAFF.

The chain employs TRBV27 and TRBJ1-1, with a tentative D call TRBD1 (6 bases). The CDR3 is 15 residues long. Germline CDR1 and CDR2: MNHEY and SMNVEV (reference sequence). V dropped 2 bases and J dropped 5 bases, with 15 bases sitting between them. The CDR3 reads CASSLTQQGGTEAFF. For the CDR3, the DNA is TGTGCCAGCAGTTTAACACAACAGGGAGGGACTGAAGCTTTCTTT.

This sequence joins TRBV27 and TRBJ2-5; TRBD1 or TRBD2 may be the D gene (5 bases each). The CDR3 has 13 amino acids. Trimming left V 6 bases short and J 2 bases short, with 10 bases between. Germline CDR1 reads MNHEY; CDR2 reads SMNVEV (reference sequence). The CDR3 sequence: CASRWGLQETQYF. CDR3 coding DNA: TGTGCCAGCAGGTGGGGGTTACAAGAGACCCAGTACTTC.

Remarks on this clone: The sample has other DNA sequences that encode this CDR3 too. V and J are TRBV28 and TRBJ2-1; the match to TRBD2 covers 11 bases. This CDR3 is built from 14 residues. CDR1 is MDHEN and CDR2 is SYDVKM in the germline V gene. Germline trimming cut 7 bases from V and 2 bases from J; bases unmatched to any gene: 1. Here the CDR3 DNA reads TGTGCCAGCAAACTAGCGGGGGCCTACAATGAGCAGTTCTTC. Protein product: CASKLAGAYNEQFF.

The chain employs TRBV6-5 and TRBJ2-7; 14 nucleotides agree with TRBD2. Germline CDR1 and CDR2: MNHEY and SVGAGI. The CDR3 spans 16 residues. Trimming at V came to 4 bases and at J to 5 bases, leaving 7 bases not matched to a gene. CDR3 bases: TGTGCCAGCAGTTCTCAATCGGGACTAGCGGGAGACGAGCAGTACTTC. The encoded protein is CASSSQSGLAGDEQYF.

This chain links TRBV27 with TRBJ2-1, with 8 nucleotides matching TRBD2. The V gene end was trimmed by 4 bases and the J gene end by 9 bases; junction bases not matched to a gene: 8. Germline V gene sequence: CDR1 MNHEY, CDR2 SMNVEV (reference sequence). This CDR3 contains 14 residues. The CDR3: CASSWSGTRGEQFF. The CDR3 DNA reads as TGTGCCAGCAGTTGGAGTGGGACTAGGGGTGAGCAGTTCTTC.